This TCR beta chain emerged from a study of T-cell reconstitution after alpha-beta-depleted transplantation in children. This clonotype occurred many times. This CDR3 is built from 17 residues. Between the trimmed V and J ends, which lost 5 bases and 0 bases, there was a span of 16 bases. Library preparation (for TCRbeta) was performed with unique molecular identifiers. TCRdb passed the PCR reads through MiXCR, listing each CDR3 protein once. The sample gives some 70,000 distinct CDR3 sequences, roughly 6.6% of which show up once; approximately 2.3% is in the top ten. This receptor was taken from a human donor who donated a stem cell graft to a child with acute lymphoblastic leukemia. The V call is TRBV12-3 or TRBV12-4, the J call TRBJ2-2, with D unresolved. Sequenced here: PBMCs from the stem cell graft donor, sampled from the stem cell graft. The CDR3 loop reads CASSPLPARSNTGELFF. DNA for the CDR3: TGTGCCAGCAGTCCCCTACCAGCAAGATCGAACACCGGGGAGCTGTTTTTT.